This paragraph reports one TCR beta chain. Its antigen is as yet unknown. The CDR3 runs to 12 residues. Per germline, CDR1 MNHNY and CDR2 SVGAGI (reference sequence). Trimming took 7 bases from V and 0 from J, leaving 6 bases between them. Separation from the roughly 690-subject first cohort characterized the roughly 120-subject validation cohort, to which the donors belonged. These data originate in a study of cytomegalovirus exposure and HLA in healthy donors. Overall study context: A subsequent analysis stated that the roughly 120 validation repertoires were run on the same platform as the roughly 670 first-cohort repertoires.

Findings of the study overall: Most TCR sequences were uncommon, yet certain public TCRs appeared in many donors.

Using immunoSEQ multiplex PCR, the repertoire was profiled, and TCRdb retains in-frame clones only, with some absent. The data hold 300,000 or so clones, with approximately 88% observed a single time. V and J are TRBV6-6 and TRBJ1-2, with TRBD1 as a possible D gene (6 bases). What was sequenced was PBMCs. The receptor comes from a man in his thirties or forties in good health and CMV-seronegative. DNA for the CDR3: TGTGCCAGCAAGGGGGCTAACTATGGCTACACCTTC. Translating gives CASKGANYGYTF.